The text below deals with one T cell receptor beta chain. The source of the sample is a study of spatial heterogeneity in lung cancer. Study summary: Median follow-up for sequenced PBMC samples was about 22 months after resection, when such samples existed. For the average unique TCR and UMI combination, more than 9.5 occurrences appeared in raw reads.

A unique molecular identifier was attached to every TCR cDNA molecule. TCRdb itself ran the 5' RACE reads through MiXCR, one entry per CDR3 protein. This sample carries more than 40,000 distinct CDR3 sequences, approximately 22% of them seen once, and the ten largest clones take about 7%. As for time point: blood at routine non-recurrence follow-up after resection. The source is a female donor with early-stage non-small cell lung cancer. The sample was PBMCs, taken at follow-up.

As DNA, the CDR3 is TGTGCCAGCTCACCGGAACAGGGGGACATTCAGTACTTC. Its translation: CASSPEQGDIQYF. J is TRBJ2-4 and V is TRBV18, with 8 bases fitting TRBD1. Per germline, CDR1 KGHSH and CDR2 LQKENI. V trimming: 3 bases; J trimming: 8 bases; junction bases outside the gene matches: 3. This CDR3 has 13 amino acids. The complete variable domain, with remaining parts taken from reference TRBV18 and TRBJ2-4, reads NAGVMQNPRHLVRRRGQEARLRCSPMKGHSHVYWYRQLPEEGLKFMVYLQKENIIDESGMPKERFSAEFPKEGPSILRIQQVVRGDSAAYFCASSPEQGDIQYFGAGTRLSVL.